Detailed here is one T cell receptor (beta chain). This sample was taken from a study of CD8+CD57+ T cells in acquired aplastic anemia. Genomic DNA was employed as the template in profiling TCR beta VDJ and CDR3. TCRdb analysed the reads with MiXCR anew, one entry per CDR3 protein. The table has tens of thousands of distinct CDR3 sequences, about 50% seen once. With 7 bases clipped from V and 1 base from J, the junction kept 15 bases outside the gene matches. The CDR3 spans 17 residues. Germline loops: CDR1 SQVTM, CDR2 ANQGSEA. The material sequenced was sorted CD4+, CD8+, or CD8+CD57+ T cells (not recorded which) from PBMCs. The TCR sequence derives from a human donor in good health, serving as a control. This chain connects TRBV29-1 to TRBJ2-3; 9 bases map to TRBD1. In nucleotides, the CDR3 is TGCAGCGCAGCAGTCTTAGACAGGGGGGTATGCACAGATACGCAGTATTTT. As protein: CSAAVLDRGVCTDTQYF.